This T cell receptor beta chain originates from a study of CD4 and CD8 cells across lung adenocarcinoma regions. Using its own MiXCR run on the PCR reads, TCRdb lists one record per CDR3 protein. The sample lists some 16,000 distinct CDR3 sequences, roughly three fifths occurring once. Material: CD8+ T cells from the center of a lung tumor. The TCR was taken from a female donor with lung adenocarcinoma. The CD4 and CD8 labels of this study may be unreliable.

CDR3 nucleotides: TGTGCCAGCAGCGCCTCGGGGCTGGGAGCCAAAAACATTCAGTACTTC. Its protein is CASSASGLGAKNIQYF. This chain connects TRBV7-2 to TRBJ2-4; D tentatively reads TRBD1 or TRBD2 (5 bases each). Germline V gene sequence: CDR1 SGHTA, CDR2 FQGNSA. The CDR3 has 16 amino acids. Between the trimmed V and J ends, which lost 5 bases and 0 bases, there was a span of 14 bases.